This T cell receptor beta chain is from a study of T cell changes during pregnancy in multiple sclerosis (dated by TCRdb to between 2018 and 2021). Context from the whole study: The study looked at changes in the T cell repertoire across pregnancy in women with multiple sclerosis.

Including cysteine and phenylalanine, the CDR3 has 20 amino acids. The kept DNA is CDR3 alone, 60 bases in frame from the first base. The CDR1 and CDR2 encoded by the germline V gene are MGHRA and YSYEKL. Germline trimming: 5 bases from V, 0 bases from J; junction bases outside gene matches: 16. In regard to this clone: Its antigen has not been determined. No base qualities exist here, and no much larger clone lies one base off it.

To prepare the library, the immunoSEQ multiplex PCR assay was applied. TCRdb carries this immuneACCESS record with in-frame sequences only. Its versions omit some clonotypes, under half of them owing to an unresolved V gene in the studies checked, with the rest unexplained. In this sample the table shows about 64,000 clones, roughly 90% of which occur a single time. The ten top clones hold 1% to 1.5% of the sample. The rearrangement joined TRBV4-1 to TRBJ2-2; 9 central bases correspond to TRBD2. The source of this sequence is a female donor with multiple sclerosis, enrolled in a pregnancy study. The source material was peripheral blood, sampled in the second trimester of pregnancy. CDR3 sequence: CASSSRLAERKNPNTGELFF. At the DNA level, the sequence is TGCGCCAGCAGCTCAAGACTAGCGGAACGAAAAAACCCGAACACCGGGGAGCTGTTTTTT.